Listed below are T cell receptor beta chains from one sample, sequenced in a study of blood T cell repertoires in COVID-19. The data were produced by immunoSEQ multiplex PCR, yet TCRdb's version contains in-frame clones alone and is incomplete. The data hold roughly 87,000 clones, with 85% to 90% observed a single time. Sequencing input: peripheral blood. Every receptor here comes from a woman older than 75 with active COVID-19. Each CDR3 is given with its conserved first and last residue. Each record gives: CDR3 protein, CDR3 DNA, clone size, D gene, J gene, V gene. The D gene is left open where the match is weak. The size entry is marked missing in some rows and otherwise reads once, few, many or a size class.

CDR3aa: CASRGRLDTGELFF
CDR3nt: TGTGCCAGCAGGGGGAGGTTGGACACCGGGGAGCTGTTTTTT
abundance: -
d_gene: -
j_gene: TRBJ2-2
v_gene: TRBV9

CDR3aa: CASNRLAVTYEQYF
CDR3nt: TGTGCCAGCAATCGACTAGCGGTAACCTACGAGCAGTACTTC
abundance: -
d_gene: TRBD2
j_gene: TRBJ2-7
v_gene: TRBV28

CDR3aa: CASSTYGLAVRETQYF
CDR3nt: TGTGCCAGCAGCACCTACGGACTAGCGGTGCGGGAGACCCAGTACTTC
abundance: -
d_gene: TRBD2
j_gene: TRBJ2-5
v_gene: TRBV7-2

CDR3aa: CASREQGNEKLFF
CDR3nt: TGTGCCAGCAGGGAACAGGGGAATGAAAAACTGTTTTTT
abundance: -
d_gene: TRBD1
j_gene: TRBJ1-4
v_gene: TRBV28

CDR3aa: CASSAASGQETQYF
CDR3nt: TGTGCCAGCAGTGCCGCTAGCGGGCAAGAGACCCAGTACTTC
abundance: few
d_gene: TRBD2
j_gene: TRBJ2-5
v_gene: TRBV25-1

CDR3aa: CASSSLGYTF
CDR3nt: TGTGCCAGCAGCTCCCTAGGCTACACCTTC
abundance: -
d_gene: -
j_gene: TRBJ1-2
v_gene: TRBV28

CDR3aa: CASSYGTGVTEAFF
CDR3nt: TGTGCCAGCAGCTACGGGACAGGGGTAACTGAAGCTTTCTTT
abundance: -
d_gene: TRBD1
j_gene: TRBJ1-1
v_gene: TRBV6-5

CDR3aa: CASRRTGEAFF
CDR3nt: TGTGCCAGCAGACGGACAGGTGAAGCTTTCTTT
abundance: -
d_gene: TRBD1
j_gene: TRBJ1-1
v_gene: TRBV6-5

CDR3aa: CASSVTGIRENTIYF
CDR3nt: TGTGCCAGCAGTGTAACAGGGATCCGGGAAAACACCATATATTTT
abundance: once
d_gene: -
j_gene: TRBJ1-3
v_gene: TRBV28

CDR3aa: CASSFQGTDTQYF
CDR3nt: TGTGCCAGCAGCTTCCAGGGAACAGATACGCAGTATTTT
abundance: -
d_gene: -
j_gene: TRBJ2-3
v_gene: TRBV5-5

CDR3aa: CAWRTGTISPLHF
CDR3nt: TGTGCCTGGAGGACAGGGACGATCTCACCCCTCCACTTT
abundance: few
d_gene: TRBD1
j_gene: TRBJ1-6
v_gene: TRBV30

CDR3aa: CASGREPSLLFF
CDR3nt: TGTGCCAGCGGTAGAGAACCGTCCCTGCTGTTTTTT
abundance: -
d_gene: -
j_gene: TRBJ2-2
v_gene: TRBV12-3/TRBV12-4

CDR3aa: CASSSGQSYGYTF
CDR3nt: TGTGCCAGCAGTTCCGGTCAAAGCTATGGCTACACCTTC
abundance: -
d_gene: -
j_gene: TRBJ1-2
v_gene: TRBV2

CDR3aa: CASSLAGSADTQYF
CDR3nt: TGTGCCAGCAGCTTAGCGGGGAGCGCAGATACGCAGTATTTT
abundance: -
d_gene: -
j_gene: TRBJ2-3
v_gene: TRBV7-2

CDR3aa: CATSGEKGTGELFF
CDR3nt: TGTGCCACCTCAGGGGAGAAGGGCACCGGGGAGCTGTTTTTT
abundance: -
d_gene: -
j_gene: TRBJ2-2
v_gene: TRBV2

CDR3aa: CASSPGTGGPNTAGELFF
CDR3nt: TGTGCCAGCAGCCCCGGGACAGGGGGCCCGAACACCGCCGGGGAGCTGTTTTTT
abundance: -
d_gene: TRBD1
j_gene: TRBJ2-2
v_gene: TRBV5-4

CDR3aa: CASSQASGWTEAFF
CDR3nt: TGTGCCAGCAGCCAAGCGTCGGGGTGGACTGAAGCTTTCTTT
abundance: -
d_gene: -
j_gene: TRBJ1-1
v_gene: TRBV3-1/TRBV3-2

CDR3aa: CASSPQPAVLSGNTIYF
CDR3nt: TGTGCCAGCTCACCACAACCTGCAGTGCTCTCTGGAAACACCATATATTTT
abundance: -
d_gene: -
j_gene: TRBJ1-3
v_gene: TRBV18

CDR3aa: CASTQRGRGTDTQYF
CDR3nt: TGTGCCAGCACTCAGCGGGGGAGAGGTACAGATACGCAGTATTTT
abundance: -
d_gene: TRBD2
j_gene: TRBJ2-3
v_gene: TRBV25-1

CDR3aa: CASSFGGASYGYTF
CDR3nt: TGTGCCAGCAGTTTCGGGGGGGCAAGCTATGGCTACACCTTC
abundance: -
d_gene: -
j_gene: TRBJ1-2
v_gene: TRBV28

CDR3aa: CASSPQYRVGWNTEAFF
CDR3nt: TGTGCCAGCAGCCCGCAATACAGGGTAGGGTGGAACACTGAAGCTTTCTTT
abundance: -
d_gene: -
j_gene: TRBJ1-1
v_gene: TRBV7-2